This TCR beta chain was obtained from a study of human T cells and chemical hapten exposure. Overall study context: Weekly diphenylcyclopropenone doses were given to patients' scalps across the approximately 22-week study.

This clonotype was detected only a few times. TCRdb passed the RACE reads through MiXCR, listing each CDR3 protein once. The data contain approximately 400,000 distinct CDR3 sequences, roughly 4.8% of them singletons. Documented time point: patch test 1, 2 weeks after DPC sensitization. Indicated treatment: therapeutic diphenylcyclopropenone sensitization with weekly scalp DPC. Alopecia patients between 18 and 70 years old and suitable for DPC were used as donors. Total RNA was isolated from unfractionated whole blood. The CDR3 extends over 16 amino acids. Germline V gives CDR1 SQVTM, CDR2 ANQGSEA. With V trimmed by 3 bases and J by 0 bases, 3 bases remained unmatched.

The chain has TRBV29-1 and TRBJ2-2; TRBD1 matches 11 bases. The input for sequencing was whole blood, taken in connection with sensitization to the hapten diphenylcyclopropenone (DPC). The receptor comes from a woman between 50 and 59 years old with alopecia areata. Some clones in this sample may be carry-over from other donors' samples. CDR3 protein: CSVEDRGPSNTGELFF. In nucleotides, the CDR3 is TGCAGCGTTGAGGACAGGGGGCCATCGAACACCGGGGAGCTGTTTTTT.